This TCR beta chain was recorded in a study of blood T cell repertoires in COVID-19. Study in general: Some COVID-19 samples were acute and others convalescent; all came from the United States, Italy and Spain. Sources were T cells, B-cell-depleted T cells, or PBMCs; the material itself was cDNA or gDNA.

Seattle's cohort entered during active infection and was followed longitudinally. Per the original methods: Estimation of nucleated cell counts relied on the amplification of reference gene primers. Clones were read by immunoSEQ multiplex PCR, and TCRdb kept only the in-frame ones, dropping some. V and J calls and clone size are given by that table; D and trimming were obtained from the DNA. The sample shows roughly 210,000 clones, approximately 81% of them seen only once. CDR1 SGHVS and CDR2 FQNEAQ come from the germline V gene. The length of the CDR3 is 14 residues. The ends were cut back, 4 bases at V and 6 bases at J, with 13 bases in the middle.

This receptor was obtained from an elderly woman with COVID-19, enrolled during active disease. The gene calls are TRBV7-8 and TRBJ1-5; no definite D call. Material for sequencing was peripheral blood. CDR3 coding DNA: TGTGCCAGCAGCTCTTATCTAGTAGGTCAGCCCCAGCATTTT. It yields the protein CASSSYLVGQPQHF.